The rows below give T cell receptor beta chains drawn from one sample of a study of siplizumab effects on memory and regulatory T cells. The repertoire was sequenced with immunoSEQ multiplex PCR; TCRdb's copy has only in-frame clones and lacks some. The table includes around 120,000 clones, roughly 94% detected once. The sample consisted of non-Treg CD4+ T cells sorted from blood. Receptor source: a human donor in good health. Each CDR3 is given with its conserved first and last residue. Each record gives: V gene, D gene, clone size, J gene, CDR3 protein, CDR3 DNA. D genes are given only for firm matches. The size of a clone is reported for some rows only, either as once, few or many, or as a class for expanded clones.

V: TRBV27
D: NA
size: NA
J: TRBJ2-7
CDR3: CASRPGGGRHPYEQYF
DNA: TGTGCCAGCAGGCCTGGGGGGGGGCGCCACCCCTACGAGCAGTACTTC

V: TRBV6-5
D: TRBD1
size: NA
J: TRBJ1-1
CDR3: CASRHRDRTNTEAFF
DNA: TGTGCCAGCAGACACCGGGACAGGACGAACACTGAAGCTTTCTTT

V: TRBV15
D: NA
size: NA
J: TRBJ1-3
CDR3: CATSNGFSSGNTIYF
DNA: TGTGCCACCAGCAACGGCTTTAGCTCTGGAAACACCATATATTTT

V: TRBV6-1
D: NA
size: NA
J: TRBJ1-6
CDR3: CASRDGYYNSPLHF
DNA: TGTGCCAGCAGGGACGGATACTATAATTCACCCCTCCACTTT

V: TRBV29-1
D: NA
size: NA
J: TRBJ2-2
CDR3: CSVTANTGELFF
DNA: TGCAGCGTGACAGCGAACACCGGGGAGCTGTTTTTT

V: TRBV5-1
D: NA
size: NA
J: TRBJ2-2
CDR3: CASSVQGTGELFF
DNA: TGCGCCAGCAGCGTCCAGGGGACCGGGGAGCTGTTTTTT

V: TRBV11-3
D: NA
size: NA
J: TRBJ1-1
CDR3: CASSPYPGTEAFF
DNA: TGTGCCAGCAGCCCCTATCCGGGTACTGAAGCTTTCTTT

V: TRBV28
D: NA
size: NA
J: TRBJ1-2
CDR3: CASSSLRRGIGYTF
DNA: TGTGCCAGCAGTTCCCTGAGGAGGGGGATTGGCTACACCTTC

V: TRBV5-4
D: TRBD1
size: NA
J: TRBJ1-1
CDR3: CASSYQGAEAFF
DNA: TGTGCCAGCAGTTACCAGGGGGCGGAGGCTTTCTTT

V: TRBV7-8
D: TRBD1
size: NA
J: TRBJ2-1
CDR3: CASSLTGGIYNEQFF
DNA: TGTGCCAGCAGCTTAACAGGGGGCATCTACAATGAGCAGTTCTTC

V: TRBV21-1
D: NA
size: NA
J: TRBJ1-1
CDR3: CASSKGVWGEGAFF
DNA: NA

V: TRBV7-9
D: NA
size: NA
J: TRBJ1-2
CDR3: CASSLRQVYGYTF
DNA: TGTGCCAGCAGCCTACGACAGGTCTATGGCTACACCTTC

V: TRBV29-1
D: TRBD1
size: once
J: TRBJ2-1
CDR3: CSVHRGYNEQFF
DNA: TGCAGCGTCCACAGGGGATACAATGAGCAGTTCTTC

V: TRBV5-1
D: TRBD1
size: NA
J: TRBJ1-2
CDR3: CASSDQGDYGYTF
DNA: TGCGCCAGCAGTGACCAGGGGGACTATGGCTACACCTTC

V: TRBV7-2
D: TRBD1
size: NA
J: TRBJ2-7
CDR3: CASSGDRRSYEQYF
DNA: TGTGCCAGCAGCGGGGACAGGCGCTCCTACGAGCAGTACTTC

V: TRBV30
D: TRBD1
size: NA
J: TRBJ2-6
CDR3: CAGSGTGLSGANVLTF
DNA: TGTGCCGGATCCGGGACAGGACTCTCTGGGGCCAACGTCCTGACTTTC

V: TRBV20-1
D: NA
size: once
J: TRBJ1-2
CDR3: CSALSTDGYTF
DNA: TGCAGTGCCTTGTCGACAGATGGCTACACCTTC

V: TRBV5-1
D: NA
size: NA
J: TRBJ2-2
CDR3: CASSLGGSGTGELFF
DNA: TGCGCCAGCAGCTTGGGTGGGAGTGGCACCGGGGAGCTGTTTTTT

V: TRBV4-1
D: TRBD2
size: NA
J: TRBJ2-7
CDR3: CASSQLPSGGPYEQYF
DNA: TGCGCCAGCAGCCAACTGCCTAGCGGGGGACCCTACGAGCAGTACTTC

V: TRBV7-9
D: NA
size: NA
J: TRBJ1-5
CDR3: CASSLALQGRRSNQPQHF
DNA: TGTGCCAGCAGCTTAGCTCTGCAGGGCCGTAGGAGCAATCAGCCCCAGCATTTT

V: TRBV2
D: NA
size: NA
J: TRBJ2-7
CDR3: CASSKGGYEQYF
DNA: TGTGCCAGCAGTAAGGGGGGCTACGAGCAGTACTTC

V: TRBV5-1
D: NA
size: NA
J: TRBJ2-1
CDR3: CASSPPGVGNEQFF
DNA: TGCGCCAGCAGCCCCCCCGGCGTGGGAAATGAGCAGTTCTTC

V: TRBV7-9
D: NA
size: NA
J: TRBJ1-3
CDR3: CASSPITGVGNTIYF
DNA: TGTGCCAGCAGCCCGATCACCGGGGTTGGAAACACCATATATTTT

V: TRBV19
D: TRBD1
size: few
J: TRBJ2-7
CDR3: CASSRQGQGGGEQYF
DNA: TGTGCCAGTAGCAGACAGGGACAGGGGGGCGGCGAGCAGTACTTC

V: TRBV19
D: TRBD1
size: NA
J: TRBJ2-1
CDR3: CASSPGQGASIPYNEQFF
DNA: TGTGCCAGTAGTCCGGGACAGGGGGCCTCGATACCTTACAATGAGCAGTTCTTC

V: TRBV2
D: TRBD2
size: NA
J: TRBJ2-7
CDR3: CARGLAGGDSYEQYF
DNA: TGTGCCAGGGGACTAGCGGGCGGCGACTCCTACGAGCAGTACTTC

V: TRBV6-1
D: NA
size: NA
J: TRBJ1-4
CDR3: CASSGTITNEKLFF
DNA: TGTGCCAGCAGCGGCACCATAACTAATGAAAAACTGTTTTTT

V: TRBV4-1
D: NA
size: NA
J: TRBJ2-1
CDR3: CASSRETAGGYNEQFF
DNA: TGCGCCAGCAGCCGAGAGACTGCCGGAGGTTACAATGAGCAGTTCTTC

V: TRBV5-1
D: NA
size: NA
J: TRBJ2-3
CDR3: CASSLDSYDTQYF
DNA: TGCGCCAGCAGCTTGGATTCGTATGATACGCAGTATTTT

V: TRBV10-1
D: NA
size: NA
J: TRBJ2-1
CDR3: CASSERLASLNEQFF
DNA: TGCGCCAGCAGTGAACGTTTGGCCAGCTTAAATGAGCAGTTCTTC